This paragraph reports one T cell receptor (beta chain). The ends lost 5 bases at V and 6 bases at J; junction bases unmatched: 12. There are 16 residues in the CDR3. The germline V gene has CDR1 MGHRA and CDR2 YSYEKL. The data are from a study of T cell changes during pregnancy in multiple sclerosis. The table came from immunoSEQ multiplex PCR; TCRdb's copy has only in-frame clones and leaves some out. The sample records roughly 30,000 clones, about 88% being singletons. The specimen was CD8+ T cells from peripheral blood mononuclear cells, collected after pregnancy. V usage is TRBV4-1 and J usage is TRBJ1-5, with TRBD1 identical over 8 bases. The sequence came from a female donor with multiple sclerosis, enrolled in a pregnancy study. The CDR3 protein is CASSTYGQGGGQPQHF. The CDR3 coding sequence is TGCGCCAGCAGCACTTATGGACAGGGAGGCGGTCAGCCCCAGCATTTT.